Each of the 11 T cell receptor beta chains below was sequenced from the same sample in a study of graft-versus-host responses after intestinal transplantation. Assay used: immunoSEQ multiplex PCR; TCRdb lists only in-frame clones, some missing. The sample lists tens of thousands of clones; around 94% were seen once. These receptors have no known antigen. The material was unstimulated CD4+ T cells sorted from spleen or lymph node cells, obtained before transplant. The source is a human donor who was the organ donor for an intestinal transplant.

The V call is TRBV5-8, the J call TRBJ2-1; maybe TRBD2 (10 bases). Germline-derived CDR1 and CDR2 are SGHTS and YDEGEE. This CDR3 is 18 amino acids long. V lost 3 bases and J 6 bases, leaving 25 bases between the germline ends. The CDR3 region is CASSWNRGPSGRTNEQFF. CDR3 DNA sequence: TGTGCCAGCAGCTGGAACAGGGGGCCTAGCGGGAGAACCAATGAGCAGTTCTTC.

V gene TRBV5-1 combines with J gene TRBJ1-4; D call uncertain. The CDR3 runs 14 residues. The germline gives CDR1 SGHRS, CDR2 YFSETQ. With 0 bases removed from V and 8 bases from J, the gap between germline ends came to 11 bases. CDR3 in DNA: TGCGCCAGCAGCTTGGGGACCAGTAAGGAAAAACTGTTTTTT. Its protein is CASSLGTSKEKLFF. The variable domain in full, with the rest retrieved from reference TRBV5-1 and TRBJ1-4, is KAGVTQTPRYLIKTRGQQVTLSCSPISGHRSVSWYQQTPGQGLQFLFEYFSETQRNKGNFPGRFSGRQFSNSRSEMNVSTLELGDSALYLCASSLGTSKEKLFFGSGTQLSVL.

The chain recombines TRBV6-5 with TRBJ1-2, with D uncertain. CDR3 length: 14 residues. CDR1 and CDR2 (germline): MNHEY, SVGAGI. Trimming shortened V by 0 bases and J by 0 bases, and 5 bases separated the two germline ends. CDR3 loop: CASSYSATNYGYTF. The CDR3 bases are TGTGCCAGCAGTTACTCGGCCACTAACTATGGCTACACCTTC.

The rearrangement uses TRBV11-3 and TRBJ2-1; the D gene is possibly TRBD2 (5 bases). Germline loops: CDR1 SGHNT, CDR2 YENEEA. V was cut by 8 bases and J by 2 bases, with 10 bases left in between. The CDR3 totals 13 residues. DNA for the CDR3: TGTGCCAGCCAGAGGGTGACCTACAATGAGCAGTTCTTC. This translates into CASQRVTYNEQFF.

The CDR3 DNA reads as TGTGCCAGCAGCTTTGCCAAGGACAGGGGGGAGACCCAGTACTTC. Protein sequence: CASSFAKDRGETQYF. The rearrangement links TRBV7-9 to TRBJ2-5; 10 bases fit TRBD1. Germline V gives CDR1 SEHNR, CDR2 FQNEAQ (reference sequence). The junction had 6 bases not matched to a gene; V was cut back by 3 bases and J by 5 bases. The CDR3 totals 15 residues.

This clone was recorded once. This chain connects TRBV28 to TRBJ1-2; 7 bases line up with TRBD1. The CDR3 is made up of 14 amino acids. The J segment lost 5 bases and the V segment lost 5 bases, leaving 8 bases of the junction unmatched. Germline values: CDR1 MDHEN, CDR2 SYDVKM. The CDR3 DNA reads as TGTGCCAGCAGTAGCACCGGGACAGATTATGGCTACACCTTC. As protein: CASSSTGTDYGYTF.

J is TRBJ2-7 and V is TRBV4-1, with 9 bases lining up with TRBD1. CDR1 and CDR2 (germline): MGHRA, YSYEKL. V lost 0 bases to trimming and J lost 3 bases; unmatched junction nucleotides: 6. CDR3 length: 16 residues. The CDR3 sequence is CASSQERQGGNYEQYF. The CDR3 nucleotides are TGCGCCAGCAGCCAAGAGCGACAGGGGGGAAACTACGAGCAGTACTTC.

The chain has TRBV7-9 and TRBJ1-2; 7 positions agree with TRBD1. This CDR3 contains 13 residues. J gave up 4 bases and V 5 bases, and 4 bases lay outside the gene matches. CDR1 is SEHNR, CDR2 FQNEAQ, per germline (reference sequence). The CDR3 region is CASSRQGSYGYTF. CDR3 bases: TGTGCCAGCAGCCGACAGGGATCCTATGGCTACACCTTC.

CDR3 in amino acids: CASRYREYQETQYF. The CDR3 DNA reads as TGTGCCAGCAGGTACAGGGAATACCAAGAGACCCAGTACTTC. This chain uses TRBV6-5 with TRBJ2-5; a possible D gene is TRBD1 (6 bases). The CDR3 runs to 14 residues. The ends were cut back, 6 bases at V and 0 bases at J, with 11 bases in the middle. Germline assignment: CDR1 MNHEY and CDR2 SVGAGI.

CDR3 DNA sequence: TGCGCCAGCAGCTTGGCCATGGCCGGGGATAACTATGGCTACACCTTC. Its translation: CASSLAMAGDNYGYTF. The J gene is TRBJ1-2, the V gene TRBV5-1; the D is unclear. The CDR3 sequence is 16 residues long. Trimming removed 0 bases at V and 1 base at J, with 13 bases between. In germline, CDR1 is SGHRS, CDR2 YFSETQ.

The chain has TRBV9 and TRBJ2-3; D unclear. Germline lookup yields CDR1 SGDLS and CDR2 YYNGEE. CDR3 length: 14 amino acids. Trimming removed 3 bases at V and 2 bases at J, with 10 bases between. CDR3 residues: CASSGPLSTDTQYF. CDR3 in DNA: TGTGCCAGCAGCGGCCCCCTGTCCACAGATACGCAGTATTTT.